This record covers a single TCR beta chain. Its antigen remains unknown. CDR3 length equals 11 residues. With 11 bases removed from V and 3 bases from J, the gap between germline ends came to 10 bases. The V gene's germline CDR1 is LGHDT and CDR2 YNNKEL (reference sequence). UMIs and a universal primer site were added when TCR cDNA was made by 5'RACE template switching. MiXCR, run by TCRdb on the 5' RACE reads, gives a single entry per CDR3 protein. The table lists 300,000 to 450,000 distinct CDR3 sequences, about 6% of them singletons. The data were taken from a study of T cells after yellow fever vaccination. Whole-study context: Preparation used SMART-Seq v4 Ultra Low Input for the low-cell-number fractions. Overall study results and limits: The secondary response was weaker, and its peak arrived faster, on day 5 versus 15.

This sequence was found in a man aged 25 to 40 who received the YFV17D yellow fever vaccine. This rearrangement joins TRBV3-1 to TRBJ1-2; D not certain. The sample was PBMCs, taken 5 days after the yellow fever booster vaccination. The CDR3 DNA sequence: TGTGCCTTCAGTTTGGACTATGGCTACACCTTC. It is translated as CAFSLDYGYTF.